This TCR beta chain is drawn from a study of blood T cell repertoires in COVID-19. Study in general: COVID-19 samples from acute and convalescent phases originated in the United States, Italy and Spain.

Trimming cost V 3 bases and J 4 bases, with 16 bases left between them. Per the germline V gene, CDR1 is LNHDA and CDR2 is SQIVND (reference sequence). CDR3 size: 16 residues. Per the original data handling: Using reference gene primer amplification, nucleated cell counts were estimated. Some clones are missing from TCRdb's copy, which holds only in-frame ones; the method was immunoSEQ multiplex PCR. D and trimming come from the DNA, and the V and J calls and clone size come from that table. Of about 370,000 clones in the sample, 80% to 90% were seen once. The sequence derives from a man aged 18 to 30 who had recovered from COVID-19. Sequencing input: PBMCs or T cells enriched from blood (not recorded which). The V call is TRBV19, the J call TRBJ1-5; D remains ambiguous. In DNA, the CDR3 is TGTGCCAGTAGTATGGAAGAGGGAGCATGGAATCAGCCCCAGCATTTT. This sequence encodes CASSMEEGAWNQPQHF.